This TCR beta chain came from a study of blood T cells in healthy people across ages (dated by TCRdb to about 2015). In terms of the full investigation: In model experiments, template switching captured about one uniquely barcoded TCR beta cDNA molecule for every two T cells. Using deep sequencing normalized with unique cDNA molecular identifiers, the study measured how TCR beta repertoire diversity changes with age. The donors were divided into four age groups: young (average around 16 years), middle-aged (about 39), aged (approximately 62) and long-lived (approximately 74). To avoid experimental bias, donors of different ages were randomly spread across the sequencing lanes. Two additional independent replicas of 1 million unique cDNA reads from the same blood draw were analyzed for two donors (one aged 18 to 30 and one aged 80 or older).

Systemically healthy Caucasian individuals from Russia, roughly 40 in total and aged roughly 6 to 90 years, were included as donors. Each donor gave about 9.8 milliliters of peripheral blood, drawn into EDTA-treated Vacutainer tubes. Ficoll-Paque density-gradient centrifugation was used to isolate PBMCs, with at least 7 million obtained per sample. Trizol reagent was used to extract total RNA from the PBMCs, yielding at least 5.5 micrograms per sample. For every donor, flow cytometry on a PBMC aliquot measured the percentage of naive CD45RAhigh/CD27high T cells. Of note for this clonotype: Its antigen has not been determined. The sample holds no much larger clone one base away, and base qualities are not on file.

Points the paper makes about the study in general: Because donor CMV infection status was unknown, age-related changes in expanded clonotypes were potentially confounded. Total diversity estimates from one million sequenced T cells were considered lower bounds and underestimates. Compared with the aged group, more naive CD4+ T cells, fewer expanded clones and increased TCR diversity were shown by the long-lived group, suggesting age selection. Bulk unsorted PBMC profiling prevented conclusive comparison of naive and antigen-experienced compartments. The percentage of naive T cells measured by flow cytometry correlated strongly with observed TCR beta diversity. As age increased, observed TCR beta diversity per million T cells dropped in a roughly linear way, and a significant reduction was already evident by age around 41.

In the germline V gene, CDR1 corresponds to SGHRS and CDR2 to YFSETQ. Including cysteine and phenylalanine, the CDR3 has 22 amino acids. Just CDR3 DNA is preserved here, 66 bases in frame from base 1. Receptors were amplified or captured by 5' RACE. Reads for this sample came from an Illumina HiSeq 2500. A second PCR of about 6 to 12 cycles was performed with a sample-barcoded 5' primer and a J-beta primer mix. A unique molecular identifier was introduced onto each TCR beta cDNA molecule by a template-switch 5' adaptor carrying 12 random nucleotides. Each sample yielded at least 3 million CDR3-containing paired-end reads. All of the RNA was converted into first-strand cDNA using the Mint cDNA synthesis kit, with a TRBC-specific oligonucleotide serving as the primer. All cDNA was treated with uracil-DNA glycosylase and then went through a first 18-cycle PCR with the universal primers M1SS and BC2_uni_R. In the paper's pipeline: Each sample was normalized by randomly selecting 1 million high-quality reads, each carrying a distinct molecular identifier. Reads sharing molecular identifiers were discarded rather than binned into consensus sequences. MiTCR, set to a Q25 quality threshold and the strictest error-elimination algorithm, was used for CDR3 identification, clonotype clustering and error correction. Lower-bound total TCR beta diversity was estimated with a nonparametric unseen species model using Euler transformation. TCRdb handled the public reads itself, with Q25 trimming in fastp and clone calling in MiXCR, and kept productive beta chains. Each record represents a unique CDR3 protein, reported with the most common genes and DNA among its rows. In this record, the V and J calls reflect TCRdb's handling and not the investigators' own analysis. This sample lists approximately 1,100,000 distinct CDR3 sequences; 45% were detected once. The ten largest clonotypes hold approximately 20% of the sample.

The receptor's source is a woman aged 55-75 years in good health. The sample taken for sequencing was blood. Here the chain combines TRBV5-1 and TRBJ2-1; a stretch of 12 junction bases matches TRBD2. The J call is uncertain, as TRBJ2-7 better fits the DNA end. The nucleotides are TGCGCCAGCAGCCAAACTGACACCCCGGGACTAGCGGGTTTAAGCTCCTACAATGAGCAGTACTTC. It translates as CASSQTDTPGLAGLSSYNEQYF.